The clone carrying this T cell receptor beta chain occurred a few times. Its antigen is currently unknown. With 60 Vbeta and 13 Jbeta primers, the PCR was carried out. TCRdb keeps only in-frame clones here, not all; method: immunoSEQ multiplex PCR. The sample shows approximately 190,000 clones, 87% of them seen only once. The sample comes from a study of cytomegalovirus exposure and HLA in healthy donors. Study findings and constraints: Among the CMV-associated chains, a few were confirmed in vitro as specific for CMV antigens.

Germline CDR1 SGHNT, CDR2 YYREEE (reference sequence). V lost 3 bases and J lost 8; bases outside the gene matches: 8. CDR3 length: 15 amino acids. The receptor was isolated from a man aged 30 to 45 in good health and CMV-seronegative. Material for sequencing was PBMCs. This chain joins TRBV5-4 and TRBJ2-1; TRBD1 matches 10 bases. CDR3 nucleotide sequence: TGTGCCAGCAGCTCAAGGACAGGGGGGAATCATGAGCAGTTCTTC. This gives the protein CASSSRTGGNHEQFF. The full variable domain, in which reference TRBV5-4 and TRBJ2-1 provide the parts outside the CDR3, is ETGVTQSPTHLIKTRGQQVTLRCSSQSGHNTVSWYQQALGQGPQFIFQYYREEENGRGNFPPRFSGLQFPNYSSELNVNALELDDSALYLCASSSRTGGNHEQFFGPGTRLTVL.